These 25 T cell receptor beta chains came from one sample sequenced in a study of CXCR4 blockade with PD-1 therapy in pancreatic cancer. Clones were read by immunoSEQ multiplex PCR, and TCRdb kept only the in-frame ones, dropping some. Altogether thousands of clones are present, 50% to 60% being singletons, with the ten largest covering roughly an eighth. Sequenced material: tumor tissue. The receptors originated from a human donor with pancreatic ductal adenocarcinoma.

A few counts support this clone. The rearrangement joins TRBV30 to TRBJ2-1, with 10 positions matching TRBD1. The CDR3 is 11 amino acids. The V gene's germline CDR1 is GTSNPN and CDR2 SVGIG (reference sequence). The V gene end was trimmed by 5 bases and the J gene end by 10 bases; junction bases not matched to a gene: 2. The CDR3 DNA is TGTGCCTGGGGACAGGGGGACGAGCAGTTCTTC. Its protein product is CAWGQGDEQFF.

V usage is TRBV29-1 and J usage is TRBJ2-1, with 9 bases aligning to TRBD1. J lost 8 bases, V lost 6 bases, and 11 bases had no gene match. The CDR3 has 14 residues. Germline V gene lookup returns CDR1 SQVTM and CDR2 ANQGSEA. CDR3 sequence reads: CSVGQGGWSDEQFF. The CDR3 nucleotides read TGCAGCGTGGGACAGGGCGGTTGGTCGGATGAGCAGTTCTTC.

The CDR3: CASSLGQTGMNTEAFF. The CDR3 coding sequence is TGCGCCAGCAGCTTGGGCCAAACAGGCATGAACACTGAAGCTTTCTTT. The V call is TRBV5-1, the J call TRBJ1-1; TRBD1 might be the D (5 bases). Between the trimmed V and J ends, which lost 0 bases and 0 bases, there was a span of 12 bases. The CDR3 totals 16 residues. CDR1 and CDR2 (germline): SGHRS, YFSETQ.

On this clone itself: Germline is not matched at one junction end, which may reflect a read error. The V call is TRBV18, the J call TRBJ1-1; no firm D call. The V gene's germline CDR1 is KGHSH and CDR2 LQKENI. This CDR3 comprises 13 residues. CDR3 sequence (DNA): TGTACCAGCTCCCCGGGGTTGGACACTGAAGCTTTCTTT. The encoded protein is CTSSPGLDTEAFF.

This clone was seen a handful of times. The V call is TRBV19, the J call TRBJ1-1, with D unclear. Trimming took 3 bases from V and 4 from J, leaving 9 bases between them. There are 13 residues in the CDR3. The germline V gene encodes CDR1 LNHDA and CDR2 SQIVND (reference sequence). The DNA for the CDR3 is TGTGCCAGTAGTATCTCCCGGTCCACTGAAGCTTTCTTT. This translates into CASSISRSTEAFF.

This clone is labeled as medium-sized. The chain has TRBV6-8 and TRBJ2-3; D gene uncertain. V lost 6 bases and J lost 3, with 13 bases in between. Germline CDR1 and CDR2: MNHGY and SAAAGT. The length of the CDR3 is 14 residues. The CDR3 nucleotides are TGTGCCAGCAGCCTCAGCAGATTAACAGATACGCAGTATTTT. This encodes CASSLSRLTDTQYF.

This clone occurred a few times. The genes are TRBV7-6 and TRBJ2-5, with TRBD1 matching 9 bases. The ends lost 3 bases at V and 4 bases at J; junction bases unmatched: 3. The germline gives CDR1 SGHVS, CDR2 FNYEAQ. This CDR3 has 14 amino acids. CDR3 bases: TGTGCCAGCAGCTTGGCGGACAGGGGAGAGACCCAGTACTTC. Translation gives CASSLADRGETQYF. Variable domain in full (rest from reference TRBV7-6 and TRBJ2-5): GAGVSQSPRYKVTKRGQDVALRCDPISGHVSLYWYRQALGQGPEFLTYFNYEAQQDKSGLPNDRFSAERPEGSISTLTIQRTEQRDSAMYRCASSLADRGETQYFGPGTRLLVL.

This chain connects TRBV1 to TRBJ2-3; TRBD2 is the table's D call and was not checked against the DNA. TRBV1 has pseudogene status. This CDR3 has 17 amino acids. The CDR3 here is CTGGGTSGLSDTDTQYF. The CDR3 DNA sequence: TGCACCGGAGGAGGGACTAGCGGGTTAAGCGACACAGATACGCAGTATTTT.

The chain employs TRBV5-1 and TRBJ2-3; the D gene is possibly TRBD2 (6 bases). V lost 0 bases and J lost 5, with 10 bases in between. Germline V gives CDR1 SGHRS, CDR2 YFSETQ. The CDR3 is made up of 14 amino acids. The CDR3 loop reads CASSLALGGDTQYF. The CDR3 bases are TGCGCCAGCAGCTTGGCCCTGGGGGGAGATACGCAGTATTTT.

J is TRBJ2-3 and V is TRBV19, with D perhaps TRBD1 (6 bases). The CDR3 is 14 residues long. Between the trimmed V and J ends, which lost 6 bases and 2 bases, there was a span of 12 bases. The germline gives CDR1 LNHDA, CDR2 SQIVND (reference sequence). The CDR3 is CASSPKGDTDTQYF. The CDR3 DNA reads as TGTGCCAGTAGCCCAAAGGGGGACACAGATACGCAGTATTTT.

This clone was picked up a small number of times. V and J are TRBV9 and TRBJ2-7, with TRBD1 matching over 9 bases. The ends lost 6 bases at V and 3 bases at J; junction bases unmatched: 4. The CDR3 covers 13 residues. In germline, CDR1 is SGDLS, CDR2 YYNGEE. The CDR3 loop is CASIMDRGYEQYF. CDR3 nucleotides: TGTGCCAGCATTATGGACAGGGGCTACGAGCAGTACTTC.

The chain employs TRBV19 and TRBJ2-7, with TRBD2 identical over 8 bases. The germline gives CDR1 LNHDA, CDR2 SQIVND (reference sequence). This CDR3 region has 15 residues. Losses at the gene ends were 4 bases for V and 3 bases for J; bases not matched to a gene: 8. The CDR3 loop is CASSTLGLAGYEQYF. CDR3 in DNA: TGTGCCAGTAGTACACTCGGACTAGCTGGCTACGAGCAGTACTTC.

V gene TRBV14 combines with J gene TRBJ1-1; D is possibly TRBD1 (6 bases). CDR1 SGHDN and CDR2 FVKESK come from the germline V gene. This CDR3 comprises 15 residues. Deletions cut 2 bases from V and 4 bases from J, with 14 bases between. This CDR3 reads CASSQFVGAGTEAFF. The CDR3 DNA reads as TGTGCCAGCAGCCAATTTGTGGGGGCTGGCACTGAAGCTTTCTTT.

This clone was observed once. The J gene is TRBJ2-7, the V gene TRBV14; D is possibly TRBD2 (5 bases). The V end lost 4 bases, the J end lost 6 bases, and 13 bases lay between the germline ends. CDR1 is SGHDN, CDR2 FVKESK, per germline. The CDR3 has 13 amino acids. CDR3 amino acids: CASSRAQSGEQYF. In nucleotides, the CDR3 is TGTGCCAGCAGCCGAGCCCAAAGCGGCGAGCAGTACTTC.

The chain combines TRBV18 with TRBJ2-5; D call uncertain. The germline V gene encodes CDR1 KGHSH and CDR2 LQKENI. The CDR3 is 18 amino acids. Trimming stripped 3 bases from V and 4 bases from J, with 24 bases between. This CDR3 reads CASSPLLFETTSAETQYF. The CDR3 DNA follows: TGTGCCAGCTCACCTCTCCTTTTCGAGACCACCTCTGCAGAGACCCAGTACTTC.

This clone was picked up one time. This chain uses TRBV29-1 with TRBJ2-1, with 9 bases identical to TRBD2. The CDR3 has 14 residues. With 7 bases clipped from V and 5 bases from J, the junction kept 9 bases outside the gene matches. Germline values: CDR1 SQVTM, CDR2 ANQGSEA. CDR3 sequence (DNA): TGCAGCGGCTATAGCGGGAGTGGTGACAATGAGCAGTTCTTC. Translated: CSGYSGSGDNEQFF.

The rearrangement joins TRBV15 to TRBJ2-7; no clear D. This CDR3 has 15 residues. From germline, CDR1 is LNHNV and CDR2 YYDKDF (reference sequence). Trimming removed 1 base from V and 2 bases from J, with 12 bases in between. The CDR3 here is CATSRGSTLTYEQYF. DNA for the CDR3: TGTGCCACCAGCAGAGGGTCGACCCTGACCTACGAGCAGTACTTC.

Only a few counts were recorded for this clone. This chain joins TRBV2 and TRBJ2-5; perhaps TRBD2 as D (6 bases). Germline V gene data show CDR1 as SNHLY and CDR2 as FYNNEI. The CDR3 is 14 amino acids. The CDR3: CASDTGGKEETQYF. CDR3 nucleotides: TGTGCTTCAGACACGGGCGGGAAGGAGGAGACCCAGTACTTC. Full variable domain (rest looked up from reference TRBV2 and TRBJ2-5): EPEVTQTPSHQVTQMGQEVILRCVPISNHLYFYWYRQILGQKVEFLVSFYNNEISEKSEIFDDQFSVERPDGSNFTLKIRSTKLEDSAMYFCASDTGGKEETQYFGPGTRLLVL.

This clone is medium-sized by share. V usage is TRBV11-3 and J usage is TRBJ2-5; 10 positions match TRBD1. This CDR3 is built from 15 residues. Germline-derived CDR1 and CDR2 are SGHNT and YENEEA. V was pared by 5 bases and J by 4 bases, with 7 bases of the junction left unmatched. Written as DNA, the CDR3 is TGTGCCAGCAGCATAGGGACAGGGGTACCAGAGACCCAGTACTTC. Translating it yields CASSIGTGVPETQYF.

The genes are TRBV14 and TRBJ1-1; 7 bases agree with TRBD1. The CDR3 is made up of 14 amino acids. The trim removed 6 bases at V and 1 base at J, leaving 5 bases unmatched. The germline CDR1 and CDR2 sequences are SGHDN and FVKESK. CDR3 in amino acids: CASSYRGANTEAFF. The DNA of the CDR3 is TGTGCCAGCAGTTACAGGGGAGCGAACACTGAAGCTTTCTTT.

The J gene is TRBJ2-2, the V gene TRBV12-5; the D gene is possibly TRBD1 (5 bases). From germline, CDR1 is LGHNT and CDR2 FRNRAP. This CDR3 spans 12 amino acids. CDR3 residues: CASTGNTGELFF. The CDR3 coding sequence is TGTGCCAGCACAGGGAACACCGGGGAGCTGTTTTTT. The whole variable domain, filled in from reference TRBV12-5 and TRBJ2-2, reads DARVTQTPRHKVTEMGQEVTMRCQPILGHNTVFWYRQTMMQGLELLAYFRNRAPLDDSGMPKDRFSAEMPDATLATLKIQPSEPRDSAVYFCASTGNTGELFFGEGSRLTVL.

The chain couples TRBV6-8 to TRBJ2-3; unclear D gene. Germline V lookup: CDR1 MNHGY, CDR2 SAAAGT. The CDR3 is 13 amino acids. The V end lost 8 bases, the J end lost 0 bases, and 9 bases lay between the germline ends. For the CDR3, the DNA is TGTGCCAGCTTGAGGCGGAGCACAGATACGCAGTATTTT. Translated, it gives CASLRRSTDTQYF.

The chain is built from TRBV5-1 and TRBJ2-2; unclear D gene. The germline V gene has CDR1 SGHRS and CDR2 YFSETQ. This CDR3 spans 16 amino acids. The ends were cut back, 0 bases at V and 1 base at J, with 10 bases in the middle. CDR3 in DNA: TGCGCCAGCAGCTTGGTGGAAGGGCTGAACACCGGGGAGCTGTTTTTT. This sequence encodes CASSLVEGLNTGELFF.

This clone ranks as medium-sized. This chain joins TRBV1 and TRBJ1-3. TRBV1 has pseudogene status. The CDR3 totals 15 residues. The DNA of the CDR3 is TGCGCCAGCAGCCCGGGGCTGAGCTCTGGAAACACCATATATTTT. It specifies CASSPGLSSGNTIYF.

This chain uses TRBV28 with TRBJ1-1; D is perhaps TRBD1 (5 bases). The V gene's germline CDR1 is MDHEN and CDR2 SYDVKM. This CDR3 region has 14 residues. The V and J ends lost 5 bases and 4 bases respectively, with 14 bases between them. The CDR3 bases are TGTGCCAGCAGTGCCCCAGCAGGGTCCACTGAAGCTTTCTTT. It codes for CASSAPAGSTEAFF.